This T cell receptor (beta chain) emerged from a study of T cell changes during pregnancy in multiple sclerosis. Clones were read by immunoSEQ multiplex PCR, and TCRdb kept only the in-frame ones, dropping some. The sample yields approximately 100,000 clones, roughly 92% seen once. This clone was seen once. The germline gives CDR1 SGHAT, CDR2 FQNNGV. This CDR3 comprises 15 residues. Trimming removed 5 bases at V and 5 bases at J, with 16 bases between. The rearrangement uses TRBV11-2 and TRBJ1-5, with D possibly matching TRBD1 (5 bases). The sequence was obtained from a female donor with multiple sclerosis, enrolled in a pregnancy study. The material sequenced was peripheral blood, taken after pregnancy. CDR3 amino acids: CASSPGTLRDQPQHF. The CDR3 bases are TGTGCCAGCAGCCCAGGGACTCTAAGAGATCAGCCCCAGCATTTT.